The rows below give T cell receptor beta chains drawn from one sample of a study of PD-1 blockade in classical Hodgkin lymphoma. Profiled with immunoSEQ multiplex PCR; TCRdb holds only in-frame clones, not every one. The top ten hold 15% to 20% of the sample, which has 3,000 to 4,000 clones, roughly 80% seen once. Sequenced input: CD8+ T cells from blood. These receptors came from a human donor with classical Hodgkin lymphoma. Both conserved end residues are part of each CDR3. The D gene is left open where the match is weak. Clone size is not always given. Where it is, it says once, few, many or a class for expanded clones.

D gene: TRBD1
V gene: TRBV7-9
clone size: NA
CDR3 length: 15
J gene: TRBJ2-7
CDR3 DNA: TGTGCCAGCAGCTTAGTGGACAGGGGAACCTACGAGCAGTACTTC
CDR3 protein: CASSLVDRGTYEQYF

D gene: TRBD2
V gene: TRBV6-5
clone size: NA
CDR3 length: 15
J gene: TRBJ2-3
CDR3 DNA: TGTGCCAGCAGTTTAACTAGCGGGAGAGCGGATACGCAGTATTTT
CDR3 protein: CASSLTSGRADTQYF

D gene: TRBD1
V gene: TRBV28
clone size: NA
CDR3 length: 17
J gene: TRBJ2-6
CDR3 DNA: TGTGCCAGCACTGGGGACAGCTCCTACTCTGGGGCCAACGTCCTGACTTTC
CDR3 protein: CASTGDSSYSGANVLTF

D gene: TRBD1
V gene: TRBV19
clone size: NA
CDR3 length: 14
J gene: TRBJ2-5
CDR3 DNA: TGTGCCAGTGGACAGGGGGCGCAACGGGAGACCCAGTACTTC
CDR3 protein: CASGQGAQRETQYF

D gene: TRBD2
V gene: TRBV27
clone size: NA
CDR3 length: 20
J gene: TRBJ2-6
CDR3 DNA: TGTGCCAGCAGGACCCGGGACCCGGGACTAGCGGGAGGTGGGGCCAACGTCCTGACTTTC
CDR3 protein: CASRTRDPGLAGGGANVLTF

D gene: TRBD1
V gene: TRBV4-3
clone size: NA
CDR3 length: 14
J gene: TRBJ2-1
CDR3 DNA: TGCGCCAGCAGCCAAGATCCAGGGGGTAATGAGCAGTTCTTC
CDR3 protein: CASSQDPGGNEQFF

D gene: NA
V gene: TRBV27
clone size: NA
CDR3 length: 14
J gene: TRBJ2-3
CDR3 DNA: TGTGCCAGCAGTTTGTCGCGATTCACAGATACGCAGTATTTT
CDR3 protein: CASSLSRFTDTQYF

D gene: TRBD1
V gene: TRBV6-5
clone size: NA
CDR3 length: 14
J gene: TRBJ1-5
CDR3 DNA: TGTGCCAGCAGTATTGGGACAGAGAATCAGCCCCAGCATTTT
CDR3 protein: CASSIGTENQPQHF

D gene: NA
V gene: TRBV11-2
clone size: NA
CDR3 length: 11
J gene: TRBJ1-1
CDR3 DNA: TGTGCCAGCAGCTTGGGTCTTGAAGCTTTCTTT
CDR3 protein: CASSLGLEAFF

D gene: TRBD2
V gene: TRBV5-5
clone size: NA
CDR3 length: 14
J gene: TRBJ2-7
CDR3 DNA: TGTGCCAGCAGCCCGAGCGGGACCACCTACGAGCAGTACTTC
CDR3 protein: CASSPSGTTYEQYF

D gene: TRBD2
V gene: TRBV7-2
clone size: NA
CDR3 length: 16
J gene: TRBJ2-7
CDR3 DNA: TGTGCCAGCAGCTTAGCGCTAGGGACTAGCTCCTACGAGCAGTACTTC
CDR3 protein: CASSLALGTSSYEQYF

D gene: NA
V gene: TRBV6-6
clone size: once
CDR3 length: 11
J gene: TRBJ1-2
CDR3 DNA: TGTGCCAGCAGTTACTGGGATGGCTACACCTTC
CDR3 protein: CASSYWDGYTF

D gene: NA
V gene: TRBV30
clone size: NA
CDR3 length: 14
J gene: TRBJ2-7
CDR3 DNA: TGTGCCTGGAGTGCCCCCGGGATATCCTACGAGCAGTACTTC
CDR3 protein: CAWSAPGISYEQYF

D gene: TRBD1
V gene: TRBV2
clone size: NA
CDR3 length: 13
J gene: TRBJ2-5
CDR3 DNA: TGTGCCAGCAGGGACAGGGTCCAAGAGACCCAGTACTTC
CDR3 protein: CASRDRVQETQYF

D gene: NA
V gene: TRBV25-1
clone size: NA
CDR3 length: 13
J gene: TRBJ2-7
CDR3 DNA: TGTGCCAGCACCGGGGACATCCTCTACGAGCAGTACTTC
CDR3 protein: CASTGDILYEQYF

D gene: TRBD2
V gene: TRBV6-6
clone size: NA
CDR3 length: 16
J gene: TRBJ2-3
CDR3 DNA: TGTGCCAGCAGTTACTCCCAGGGAGCGGGAGCAGATACGCAGTATTTT
CDR3 protein: CASSYSQGAGADTQYF

D gene: TRBD2
V gene: TRBV11-2
clone size: NA
CDR3 length: 18
J gene: TRBJ2-2
CDR3 DNA: TGTGCCAGCAGCGCCAAGGGATCTAGCGGGGCCAACACCGGGGAGCTGTTTTTT
CDR3 protein: CASSAKGSSGANTGELFF

D gene: NA
V gene: TRBV6-4
clone size: NA
CDR3 length: 18
J gene: TRBJ2-1
CDR3 DNA: TGTGCCAGCAGTGACTCGTATAGGGTTCCAAGCTCCTACAATGAGCAGTTCTTC
CDR3 protein: CASSDSYRVPSSYNEQFF

D gene: TRBD2
V gene: TRBV15
clone size: few
CDR3 length: 15
J gene: TRBJ2-1
CDR3 DNA: TGTGCCACCAGCGGGACTAGCGGGAGGGAGTATGAGCAGTTCTTC
CDR3 protein: CATSGTSGREYEQFF

D gene: NA
V gene: TRBV4-3
clone size: NA
CDR3 length: 14
J gene: TRBJ2-3
CDR3 DNA: TGCGCCAGCAGCCAAGTAGGGTACGCAGATACGCAGTATTTT
CDR3 protein: CASSQVGYADTQYF

D gene: TRBD1
V gene: TRBV11-2
clone size: once
CDR3 length: 15
J gene: TRBJ1-1
CDR3 DNA: TGTGCCAGCAGCGCCCAGACAGGGCAGAACACTGAAGCTTTCTTT
CDR3 protein: CASSAQTGQNTEAFF

D gene: TRBD2
V gene: TRBV28
clone size: once
CDR3 length: 15
J gene: TRBJ2-3
CDR3 DNA: TGTGCCAGCAGTTTCTATAGCGGGAGTACAGATACGCAGTATTTT
CDR3 protein: CASSFYSGSTDTQYF

D gene: NA
V gene: TRBV5-6
clone size: NA
CDR3 length: 15
J gene: TRBJ1-2
CDR3 DNA: TGTGCCAGCAGCGCGGGGACAACAGACATATATGGCTACACCTTC
CDR3 protein: CASSAGTTDIYGYTF

D gene: NA
V gene: TRBV11-2
clone size: few
CDR3 length: 11
J gene: TRBJ1-1
CDR3 DNA: TGTGCCAGCAGCCCGCTAACTGAAGCTTTCTTT
CDR3 protein: CASSPLTEAFF

D gene: TRBD2
V gene: TRBV7-2
clone size: few
CDR3 length: 15
J gene: TRBJ2-1
CDR3 DNA: TGTGCCAGCAGCCCAGGACTAGCGGCCTACAATGAGCAGTTCTTC
CDR3 protein: CASSPGLAAYNEQFF

D gene: NA
V gene: TRBV28
clone size: NA
CDR3 length: 14
J gene: TRBJ1-3
CDR3 DNA: TGTGCCAGCAGCGTCGAGTCCTCTGGAAACACCATATATTTT
CDR3 protein: CASSVESSGNTIYF

D gene: NA
V gene: TRBV9
clone size: few
CDR3 length: 15
J gene: TRBJ2-1
CDR3 DNA: TGTGCCAGCAGCGTAGAAGGAGCAGCGGGCAATGAGCAGTTCTTC
CDR3 protein: CASSVEGAAGNEQFF

D gene: NA
V gene: TRBV27
clone size: NA
CDR3 length: 15
J gene: TRBJ1-2
CDR3 DNA: TGTGCCAGCAGTTTAGGAACGCAGGGGAGCTATGGCTACACCTTC
CDR3 protein: CASSLGTQGSYGYTF

D gene: NA
V gene: TRBV5-4
clone size: NA
CDR3 length: 13
J gene: TRBJ2-7
CDR3 DNA: TGTGCCAGCAGCTCCCGGGAAACCTACGAGCAGTACTTC
CDR3 protein: CASSSRETYEQYF

D gene: NA
V gene: TRBV7-6
clone size: NA
CDR3 length: 19
J gene: TRBJ2-7
CDR3 DNA: TGTGCCAGCAGCTTAGCCCTGGCGGACGGACAGCCCTCCTCCTACGAGCAGTACTTC
CDR3 protein: CASSLALADGQPSSYEQYF

D gene: TRBD1
V gene: TRBV4-1
clone size: NA
CDR3 length: 14
J gene: TRBJ2-7
CDR3 DNA: TGCGCCAGCAGCCCAGTGACAGGGAACTACGAGCAGTACTTC
CDR3 protein: CASSPVTGNYEQYF

D gene: NA
V gene: TRBV10-1
clone size: NA
CDR3 length: 13
J gene: TRBJ2-7
CDR3 DNA: TGCGCCAGCAGTGTAGATAGCGGCTACGAGCAGTACTTC
CDR3 protein: CASSVDSGYEQYF

D gene: TRBD2
V gene: TRBV13
clone size: NA
CDR3 length: 17
J gene: TRBJ2-1
CDR3 DNA: TGTGCCAGCAGCCCCGACCCCGGGACTAGCGGGAGCAATGAGCAGTTCTTC
CDR3 protein: CASSPDPGTSGSNEQFF

D gene: NA
V gene: TRBV2
clone size: NA
CDR3 length: 13
J gene: TRBJ2-1
CDR3 DNA: TGTGCCAGCAGTGAAGCAAGGGGGATTGAGCAGTTCTTC
CDR3 protein: CASSEARGIEQFF

D gene: TRBD1
V gene: TRBV11-2
clone size: NA
CDR3 length: 15
J gene: TRBJ1-2
CDR3 DNA: TGTGCCAGCAGCTGGGACAGGGAGTTATTTGGAGGCTACACCTTC
CDR3 protein: CASSWDRELFGGYTF

D gene: NA
V gene: TRBV30
clone size: NA
CDR3 length: 15
J gene: TRBJ2-7
CDR3 DNA: TGTGCCTGGAGTGCCGAGGGGCAAGGAACCTACGAGCAGTACTTC
CDR3 protein: CAWSAEGQGTYEQYF

D gene: TRBD2
V gene: TRBV7-9
clone size: once
CDR3 length: 14
J gene: TRBJ2-1
CDR3 DNA: TGTGCCAGCAGGTGGGGGGAGGGCCTTTATGAGCAGTTCTTC
CDR3 protein: CASRWGEGLYEQFF

D gene: TRBD2
V gene: TRBV9
clone size: NA
CDR3 length: 17
J gene: TRBJ2-3
CDR3 DNA: TGTGCCAGCAGCTCCCCCGGGGGGGTGTCCTTGACAGATACGCAGTATTTT
CDR3 protein: CASSSPGGVSLTDTQYF

D gene: TRBD1
V gene: TRBV19
clone size: NA
CDR3 length: 15
J gene: TRBJ2-7
CDR3 DNA: TGTGCCAGTAGCCAAACAGGGGAGTCGCCCTACGAGCAGTACTTC
CDR3 protein: CASSQTGESPYEQYF